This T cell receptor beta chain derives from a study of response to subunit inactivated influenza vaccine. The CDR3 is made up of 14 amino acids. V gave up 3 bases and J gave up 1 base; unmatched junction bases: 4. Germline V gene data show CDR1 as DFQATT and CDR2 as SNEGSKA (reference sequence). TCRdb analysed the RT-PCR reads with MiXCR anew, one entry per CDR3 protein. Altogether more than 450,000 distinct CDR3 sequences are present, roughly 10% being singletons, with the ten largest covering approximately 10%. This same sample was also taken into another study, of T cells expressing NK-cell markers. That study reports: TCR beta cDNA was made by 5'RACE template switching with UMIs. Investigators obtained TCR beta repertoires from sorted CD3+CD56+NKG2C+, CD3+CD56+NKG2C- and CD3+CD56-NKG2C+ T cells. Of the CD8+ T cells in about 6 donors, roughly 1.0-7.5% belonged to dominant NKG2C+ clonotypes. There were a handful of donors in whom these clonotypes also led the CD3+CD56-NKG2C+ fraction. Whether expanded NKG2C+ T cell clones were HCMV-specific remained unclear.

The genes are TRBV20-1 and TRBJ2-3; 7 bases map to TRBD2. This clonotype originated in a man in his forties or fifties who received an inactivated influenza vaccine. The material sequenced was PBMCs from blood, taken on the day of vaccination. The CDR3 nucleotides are TGCAGTGCTAGTGTACGGGGGGGCACAGATACGCAGTATTTT. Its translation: CSASVRGGTDTQYF.